The source of this T cell receptor beta chain is a study of T cells in Graves' hyperthyroidism and ophthalmopathy. RNA transcripts yielded amplified TCR beta CDR3 regions. Initially, a first-round RT-PCR of the TCR CDR3 employed the HTBI primer set. Each CDR3 protein gets one entry after TCRdb re-called the multiplex PCR reads with MiXCR. The data hold about 400,000 distinct CDR3 sequences, with roughly an eighth observed a single time. This CDR3 has 13 residues. Per germline, CDR1 DFQATT and CDR2 SNEGSKA (reference sequence). V gave up 3 bases and J gave up 5 bases, with 11 bases separating them. Study-wide findings and caveats: Ophthalmopathy was model-predicted a median around seven months pre-onset.

Together with thyroid ultrasound, orbital computed tomography, serum thyroxine and TRAb, clinical symptoms were used for diagnoses. This clonotype came up a few times. Its antigen remains unknown. The clonotype originates from a man aged 50 to 59 with Graves' ophthalmopathy. The chain couples TRBV20-1 to TRBJ2-4; D assignment may be TRBD1 or TRBD2 (6 bases each). Sequencing input: blood. CDR3 DNA: TGCAGTGCTAGTTCGGGGGCCGAAAACATTCAGTACTTC. Translated, it gives CSASSGAENIQYF.